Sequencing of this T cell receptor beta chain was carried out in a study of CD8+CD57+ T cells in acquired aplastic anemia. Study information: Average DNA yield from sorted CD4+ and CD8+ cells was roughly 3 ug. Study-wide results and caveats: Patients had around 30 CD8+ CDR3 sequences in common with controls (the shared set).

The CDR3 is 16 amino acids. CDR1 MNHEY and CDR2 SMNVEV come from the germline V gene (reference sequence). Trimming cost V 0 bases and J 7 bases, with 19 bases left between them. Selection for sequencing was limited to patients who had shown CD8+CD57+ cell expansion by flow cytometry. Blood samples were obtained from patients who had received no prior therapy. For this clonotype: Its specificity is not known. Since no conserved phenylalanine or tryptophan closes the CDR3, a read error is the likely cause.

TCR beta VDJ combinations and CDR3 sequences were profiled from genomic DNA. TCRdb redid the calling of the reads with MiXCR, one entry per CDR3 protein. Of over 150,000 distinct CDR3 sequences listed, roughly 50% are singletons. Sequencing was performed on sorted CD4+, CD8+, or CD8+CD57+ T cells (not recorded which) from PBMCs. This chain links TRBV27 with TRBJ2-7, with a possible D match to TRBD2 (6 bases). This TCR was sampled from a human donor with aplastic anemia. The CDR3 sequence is CASSLSRPTAGGEQYL. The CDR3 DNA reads TGTGCCAGCAGTTTATCTCGGCCGACGGCCGGGGGAGAGCAGTACCTC.